Reported below is one T cell receptor beta chain. The sample is drawn from a study of blood T cell repertoires in COVID-19. V was cut by 1 base and J by 1 base, with 18 bases left in between. Germline assignment: CDR1 LNHDA and CDR2 SQIVND (reference sequence). The CDR3 sequence is 18 residues long. Profiling relied on immunoSEQ multiplex PCR, and the TCRdb table lists in-frame clones only, not all of them. The sample carries under 200,000 clones, 86% recorded once. The sequenced material came from peripheral blood. This sequence joins TRBV19 and TRBJ2-3, with no clear D. The receptor's source is a woman aged 80 or over in a cohort sampled during active or convalescent COVID-19. The CDR3 region has the DNA TGTGCCAGTAGTATAGTTCCCTTTGAGGCCCTCGGCACAGATACGCAGTATTTT. It codes for CASSIVPFEALGTDTQYF.